Listed below are T cell receptor beta chains from one sample, sequenced in a study of shared clonotypes between healthy human individuals. The data were produced by immunoSEQ multiplex PCR, yet TCRdb's version contains in-frame clones alone and is incomplete. The sample holds more than 400,000 clones, roughly 95% seen once. The sample was naive CD4+ T cells sorted from blood. These receptors were collected from a woman younger than 45 in good health. The CDR3 runs from the conserved cysteine through the conserved F or W. A D gene is named only where the DNA matches it firmly. Size tells how often a clone was seen (once, few, many) or the class of an expanded clone, and some rows leave it out.

J gene | CDR3 length | D gene | clone size | V gene | CDR3 DNA | CDR3 protein
TRBJ1-5 | 15 | TRBD1 | - | TRBV11-3 | TGTGCCAGCAGTATACAGGGGGGCCGCAATCAGCCCCAGCATTTT | CASSIQGGRNQPQHF
TRBJ2-7 | 14 | - | - | TRBV28 | TGTGCCAGCAGTTTATCCCGGGTCCCCTACGAGCAGTACTTC | CASSLSRVPYEQYF
TRBJ1-5 | 16 | - | - | TRBV28 | TGTGCCAGCAGTTCCGGGGGAGAGGGGTCGAATCAGCCCCAGCATTTT | CASSSGGEGSNQPQHF
TRBJ2-7 | 14 | - | - | TRBV19 | TGTGCCAGTAGTATAGCTGCAGGGGAGACCGAGCAGTACTTC | CASSIAAGETEQYF
TRBJ2-7 | 14 | TRBD1 | - | TRBV5-1 | TGCGCCAGCAGCCCAAGACAGGGCGCCTACGAGCAGTACTTC | CASSPRQGAYEQYF
TRBJ2-7 | 16 | - | - | TRBV7-2 | TGTGCCAGCAGCCTCAGGCCCGGGACAAACTCCTACGAGCAGTACTTC | CASSLRPGTNSYEQYF
TRBJ1-3 | 14 | - | - | TRBV13 | TGTGCCAGCAGCTTGGGGCGGCTTGGAAACACCATATATTTT | CASSLGRLGNTIYF
TRBJ1-3 | 19 | - | few | TRBV14 | TGTGCCAGCAGCCAGACTCCGCTACGGGAGGGGCGTTCTGGAAACACCATATATTTT | CASSQTPLREGRSGNTIYF
TRBJ2-1 | 16 | TRBD1 | - | TRBV19 | TGTGCCAGTAGTATAGCTTTGTGGGACAGTCCCAATGAGCAGTTCTTC | CASSIALWDSPNEQFF
TRBJ2-6 | 15 | - | - | TRBV18 | TGTGCCAGCTCACCGGCCCTATCTGGGGCCAACGTCCTGACTTTC | CASSPALSGANVLTF
TRBJ1-2 | 14 | TRBD1 | - | TRBV28 | TGTGCCAGCAGTTTACGCGGGACAGCCTATGGCTACACCTTC | CASSLRGTAYGYTF
TRBJ1-2 | 13 | - | once | TRBV28 | TGTGCCAGCCACCGGGAGATCCCTTATGGCTACACCTTC | CASHREIPYGYTF
TRBJ1-2 | 16 | - | - | TRBV13 | TGTGCCAGCAGCTTAAATGATCATGGGGGCGGCTATGGCTACACCTTC | CASSLNDHGGGYGYTF
TRBJ2-2 | 15 | - | - | TRBV5-1 | TGCGCCAGCAGCTCGGGACTTCCGAACACCGGGGAGCTGTTTTTT | CASSSGLPNTGELFF
TRBJ2-7 | 14 | - | - | TRBV2 | TGTGCCGGATGGGCTGTATTTTCTGGGCGCGAGCAGTACTTC | CAGWAVFSGREQYF
TRBJ1-5 | 16 | TRBD1 | few | TRBV27 | TGTGCCAGCAGGATCTCCGGGACAGGGGGTTCTCAGCCCCAGCATTTT | CASRISGTGGSQPQHF
TRBJ2-1 | 14 | - | - | TRBV27 | TGTGCCAGCAGTTTAACAGTTTTGTTCAATGAGCAGTTCTTC | CASSLTVLFNEQFF
TRBJ2-5 | 14 | TRBD1 | - | TRBV5-1 | TGCGCCAGCAGCACTATACAGGGGGAAGAGACCCAGTACTTC | CASSTIQGEETQYF
TRBJ2-1 | 14 | - | - | TRBV28 | TGTGCCAGCAGTTCCTCCCCCTTCCACAATGAGCAGTTCTTC | CASSSSPFHNEQFF
TRBJ2-1 | 18 | - | - | TRBV5-1 | TGCGCCAGCACCCAAAGGACGTCACTAGCAGACAAAGGTAATGAGCAGTTCTTC | CASTQRTSLADKGNEQFF
TRBJ2-1 | 16 | - | - | TRBV5-1 | TGCGCCAGCAGCCTAAACCCCCGCTCTGGGTACAATGAGCAGTTCTTC | CASSLNPRSGYNEQFF
TRBJ1-4 | 14 | TRBD1 | - | TRBV18 | TGTGCCAGCTCCGGTGGGACAGGGGACGAAAAACTGTTTTTT | CASSGGTGDEKLFF
TRBJ1-5 | 15 | TRBD1 | - | TRBV28 | TGTGCCAGCAGTTTATCCGGGACAGGGGGCATCGCCCAGCATTTT | CASSLSGTGGIAQHF
TRBJ2-3 | 16 | TRBD2 | - | TRBV28 | TGTGCCAGCAGTTTATCACTAGCGGGAACATCAGATACGCAGTATTTT | CASSLSLAGTSDTQYF
TRBJ2-2 | 18 | TRBD2 | - | TRBV18 | TGTGCCAGCTCTCTCACCACAGGACTAGCGGGAGTGAGCGGGGAGCTGTTTTTT | CASSLTTGLAGVSGELFF
TRBJ1-1 | 13 | - | - | TRBV6-4 | TGTGCCAGCAGTGATAACACATACACTGAAGCTTTCTTT | CASSDNTYTEAFF
TRBJ2-1 | 15 | - | - | TRBV7-2 | TGTGCCAGCAGCCCCGGCCGCCGGATATACAATGAGCAGTTCTTC | CASSPGRRIYNEQFF
TRBJ2-7 | 14 | TRBD1 | - | TRBV2 | TGTGCCAGCAGGATTACTCCGGGACAGGGACAGCAGTACTTC | CASRITPGQGQQYF
TRBJ2-5 | 16 | - | - | TRBV7-6 | TGTGCCAGCAGCTTAGTCCTGGCTTCACGGCAAGAGACCCAGTACTTC | CASSLVLASRQETQYF